A selection of T cell receptor beta chains follows, all from one sample in a study of shared clonotypes between healthy human individuals. TCRdb keeps only in-frame clones here, not all; method: immunoSEQ multiplex PCR. The repertoire has hundreds of thousands of clones, 72% of them found once; the top ten carry around 2%. Sequenced input: memory CD4+ T cells sorted from blood. The receptors come from a woman in her 30s in good health. Both conserved end residues are part of each CDR3. D genes are given only for firm matches. Expanded clones are given a class, and other clones once, few, many or no size at all.

clone_size: .
j_call: TRBJ1-5
d_call: TRBD1
v_call: TRBV5-1
cdr3_length: 13
cdr3_nt: TGCGCCAGCAGTGTCAGGGGGGATCAGCCCCAGCATTTT
cdr3_aa: CASSVRGDQPQHF

clone_size: .
j_call: TRBJ2-5
d_call: TRBD2
v_call: TRBV29-1
cdr3_length: 14
cdr3_nt: TGCAGCGCCGTGGGACTAGCGGACCAAGAGACCCAGTACTTC
cdr3_aa: CSAVGLADQETQYF

clone_size: .
j_call: TRBJ2-6
d_call: .
v_call: TRBV5-6
cdr3_length: 17
cdr3_nt: TGTGCCAGCAGCCCACAGTTCGGGGGCTCTGGGGCCAACGTCCTGACTTTC
cdr3_aa: CASSPQFGGSGANVLTF

clone_size: .
j_call: TRBJ1-1
d_call: .
v_call: TRBV29-1
cdr3_length: 12
cdr3_nt: TGCAGCGTTGGGCAGGGGTTGGCTGAAGCTTTCTTT
cdr3_aa: CSVGQGLAEAFF

clone_size: .
j_call: TRBJ2-5
d_call: .
v_call: TRBV10-3
cdr3_length: 17
cdr3_nt: TGTGCCATCAGTGAGTCCCATCTCGGGCAAGGCCAAGAGACCCAGTACTTC
cdr3_aa: CAISESHLGQGQETQYF

clone_size: .
j_call: TRBJ2-2
d_call: .
v_call: TRBV11-3
cdr3_length: 16
cdr3_nt: TGTGCCAGCAGCTTAGTTGCGGGTCTGAACACCGGGGAGCTGTTTTTT
cdr3_aa: CASSLVAGLNTGELFF

clone_size: .
j_call: TRBJ2-1
d_call: TRBD2
v_call: TRBV10-2
cdr3_length: 15
cdr3_nt: TGCGCCAGCAGTGGAGCGGGAGGCCCGACCAATGAGCAGTTCTTC
cdr3_aa: CASSGAGGPTNEQFF

clone_size: .
j_call: TRBJ2-6
d_call: .
v_call: TRBV6-5
cdr3_length: 14
cdr3_nt: TGTGCCAGCACGGGGGCGAGTGGGGCCAACGTCCTGACTTTC
cdr3_aa: CASTGASGANVLTF

clone_size: .
j_call: TRBJ2-1
d_call: .
v_call: TRBV28
cdr3_length: 13
cdr3_nt: TGTGCCAGCAGTTTCCAAAGTTACAATGAGCAGTTCTTC
cdr3_aa: CASSFQSYNEQFF

clone_size: once
j_call: TRBJ1-6
d_call: TRBD1
v_call: TRBV7-9
cdr3_length: 14
cdr3_nt: TGTGCCAGCAGCGTGGGACAGGGGAATTCACCCCTCCACTTT
cdr3_aa: CASSVGQGNSPLHF

clone_size: .
j_call: TRBJ2-1
d_call: TRBD2
v_call: TRBV4-1
cdr3_length: 17
cdr3_nt: TGCGCCAGCAGCCAAAGCGGGATCGGGAGTGTCTACAATGAGCAGTTCTTC
cdr3_aa: CASSQSGIGSVYNEQFF

clone_size: .
j_call: TRBJ1-4
d_call: .
v_call: TRBV5-5
cdr3_length: 14
cdr3_nt: TGTGCCAGCAGCTTACAGAACAGACTTGAAAAACTGTTTTTT
cdr3_aa: CASSLQNRLEKLFF

clone_size: .
j_call: TRBJ1-5
d_call: TRBD1
v_call: TRBV19
cdr3_length: 13
cdr3_nt: TGTGCCAGTAGTATCCAGGGGGCTCAGCCCCAGCATTTT
cdr3_aa: CASSIQGAQPQHF

clone_size: .
j_call: TRBJ1-4
d_call: TRBD1
v_call: TRBV18
cdr3_length: 15
cdr3_nt: TGTGCCAGCTCAGAACGGACAGGGCTCGGTGAAAAACTGTTTTTT
cdr3_aa: CASSERTGLGEKLFF

clone_size: .
j_call: TRBJ2-7
d_call: TRBD2
v_call: TRBV2
cdr3_length: 15
cdr3_nt: TGTGCCAGCAGTCCTTTGACTAGCGAGGCCTACGAGCAGTACTTC
cdr3_aa: CASSPLTSEAYEQYF

clone_size: .
j_call: TRBJ2-5
d_call: .
v_call: TRBV5-4
cdr3_length: 14
cdr3_nt: TGTGCCAGCAGTTTGGGCACTCCCGGGGAGACCCAGTACTTC
cdr3_aa: CASSLGTPGETQYF

clone_size: .
j_call: TRBJ2-2
d_call: .
v_call: TRBV7-2
cdr3_length: 17
cdr3_nt: TGTGCCAGCAGCTTAGGGTTGGACAGCTCGAACACCGGGGAGCTGTTTTTT
cdr3_aa: CASSLGLDSSNTGELFF